Following are 30 T cell receptor beta chains from one sample sequenced in a study of Tregs in tolerant kidney transplant recipients. Only in-frame clones appear in the TCRdb table, and some are missing; sequencing was by immunoSEQ multiplex PCR. There are under 85,000 clones in the sample; 85% to 90% occur only once, and approximately 0.39% lies in the top ten. Sequencing used CD4+ T cells from blood, obtained before the transplant. These receptors came from a human donor who received a combined kidney and bone marrow transplant.

With regard to this clone: This sample includes further DNA sequences coding for the same CDR3. This sequence joins TRBV29-1 and TRBJ1-5, with 8 bases that match TRBD1. V shed 6 bases and J 3 bases; nucleotides not matched to a gene: 4. The V gene's germline CDR1 is SQVTM and CDR2 ANQGSEA. The CDR3 has 13 residues. The CDR3 DNA sequence: TGCAGCGTGGGGGGACAGGACAATCAGCCCCAGCATTTT. Its translation: CSVGGQDNQPQHF. The whole variable domain, remainder taken from reference TRBV29-1 and TRBJ1-5, is SAVISQKPSRDICQRGTSLTIQCQVDSQVTMMFWYRQQPGQSLTLIATANQGSEATYESGFVIDKFPISRPNLTFSTLTVSNMSPEDSSIYLCSVGGQDNQPQHFGDGTRLSIL.

This chain links TRBV5-4 with TRBJ2-5; 14 nucleotides agree with TRBD2. The V and J ends lost 4 bases and 5 bases, in that order; junction bases with no gene match: 13. Germline V lookup: CDR1 SGHNT, CDR2 YYREEE (reference sequence). CDR3 size: 18 residues. The CDR3 DNA sequence: TGTGCCAGCAGCCAGCCACCGGGACTAGCGGGAGACAGGGAGACCCAGTACTTC. Protein sequence: CASSQPPGLAGDRETQYF.

The chain has TRBV28 and TRBJ2-7, with TRBD2 identical over 7 bases. The CDR3 spans 14 residues. The ends lost 7 bases at V and 1 base at J; junction bases unmatched: 7. Germline CDR1 is MDHEN and CDR2 is SYDVKM. The CDR3 nucleotides read TGTGCCAGCACCTCTAGCGGAAGTTCCTACGAGCAGTACTTC. Residues: CASTSSGSSYEQYF.

The chain is built from TRBV19 and TRBJ2-5; 8 nucleotides align to TRBD1. V shed 6 bases and J 2 bases; nucleotides not matched to a gene: 8. The CDR3 sequence is 15 residues long. The germline V gene encodes CDR1 LNHDA and CDR2 SQIVND (reference sequence). This chain's CDR3 is CASSAGDRTQETQYF. The CDR3 nucleotides are TGTGCCAGTAGCGCCGGGGACAGGACACAAGAGACCCAGTACTTC.

CDR3 nucleotides: TGTGCCAGCAGTGTTGGGGACAGCCGGACTGAAGCTTTCTTT. Amino acid sequence: CASSVGDSRTEAFF. J is TRBJ1-1 and V is TRBV2; TRBD1 aligns across 7 bases. Per germline, CDR1 SNHLY and CDR2 FYNNEI. Trimming at V came to 4 bases and at J to 5 bases, leaving 7 bases not matched to a gene. CDR3 size: 14 residues.

In this sample, this clone turned up once. The chain links TRBV6-5 to TRBJ2-2; D unresolved. V dropped 3 bases and J dropped 3 bases, with 5 bases sitting between them. The germline V gene encodes CDR1 MNHEY and CDR2 SVGAGI. CDR3 length equals 13 residues. CDR3 sequence reads: CASSYRYTGELFF. CDR3 bases: TGTGCCAGCAGTTATCGGTACACCGGGGAGCTGTTTTTT.

This chain joins TRBV7-3 and TRBJ2-5; TRBD1 matches 7 bases. CDR1 SGHTA and CDR2 FQGTGA come from the germline V gene. This CDR3 has 13 residues. J was trimmed by 3 bases and V by 2 bases; bases with no gene match: 0. CDR3 nucleotide sequence: TGTGCCAGCAGCTTAGGGACAGAAGAGACCCAGTACTTC. Protein sequence: CASSLGTEETQYF.

The genes are TRBV19 and TRBJ1-5; TRBD1 aligns across 7 bases. V lost 4 bases and J lost 11; bases outside the gene matches: 20. The CDR3 has 17 amino acids. Germline CDR1 reads LNHDA; CDR2 reads SQIVND (reference sequence). DNA of the CDR3: TGTGCCAGTAGTAAGGAAGGGGGCACAACCCACCAGTTGGCCCAGCATTTT. Amino acids: CASSKEGGTTHQLAQHF.

J is TRBJ2-1 and V is TRBV28, with 9 bases matching TRBD2. The CDR3 contains 17 residues. The ends lost 2 bases at V and 2 bases at J; junction bases unmatched: 7. The germline V gene encodes CDR1 MDHEN and CDR2 SYDVKM. CDR3 protein: CASSLGGGGRAYNEQFF. The CDR3 DNA is TGTGCCAGCAGTTTAGGCGGGGGCGGGAGGGCCTACAATGAGCAGTTCTTC.

V is TRBV7-9 and J is TRBJ2-2; D is possibly TRBD1 (5 bases). Germline-derived CDR1 and CDR2 are SEHNR and FQNEAQ (reference sequence). The CDR3 is made up of 15 amino acids. Trimming took 0 bases from V and 3 from J, leaving 8 bases between them. The CDR3 sequence: CASSLATGYTGELFF. DNA of the CDR3: TGTGCCAGCAGCTTAGCCACAGGCTACACCGGGGAGCTGTTTTTT. The complete variable domain, with remaining parts taken from reference TRBV7-9 and TRBJ2-2, reads DTGVSQNPRHKITKRGQNVTFRCDPISEHNRLYWYRQTLGQGPEFLTYFQNEAQLEKSRLLSDRFSAERPKGSFSTLEIQRTEQGDSAMYLCASSLATGYTGELFFGEGSRLTVL.

J is TRBJ2-1 and V is TRBV5-1; 9 bases map to TRBD1. The germline CDR1 and CDR2 sequences are SGHRS and YFSETQ. V trimming: 3 bases; J trimming: 7 bases; junction bases outside the gene matches: 5. This CDR3 region has 14 residues. The CDR3 DNA reads as TGCGCCAGCAGCTGGGGACAGGGAGGGAATGAGCAGTTCTTC. This sequence encodes CASSWGQGGNEQFF.

The table lists this clone with a few counts. The V call is TRBV19, the J call TRBJ2-1; D is unclear. The CDR3 runs 13 residues. Germline loops: CDR1 LNHDA, CDR2 SQIVND (reference sequence). V was pared by 5 bases and J by 4 bases, with 9 bases between. The CDR3 loop reads CASSLSFYNEQFF. CDR3 nucleotide sequence: TGTGCCAGTAGTCTCTCGTTTTACAATGAGCAGTTCTTC.

The rearrangement uses TRBV5-1 and TRBJ2-7, with 7 bases identical to TRBD2. This CDR3 has 14 amino acids. CDR1 is SGHRS, CDR2 YFSETQ, per germline. V lost 2 bases, J lost 0 bases, and 2 bases stayed unmatched. The CDR3 region has the DNA TGCGCCAGCAGCTTAGGGGACTACTCCTACGAGCAGTACTTC. This translates into CASSLGDYSYEQYF.

V and J are TRBV10-3 and TRBJ2-7; 12 nucleotides align to TRBD2. V dropped 11 bases and J dropped 3; count of bases not matched to a gene: 5. Per the germline V gene, CDR1 is ENHRY and CDR2 is SYGVKD. The CDR3 contains 13 residues. CDR3 nucleotides: TGTGCCTCAGGACTAGCGGGAAGCTACGAGCAGTACTTC. This translates into CASGLAGSYEQYF.

The chain recombines TRBV6-1 with TRBJ2-1; a weak D match, TRBD2 (5 bases). The CDR3 runs 17 residues. Trimming removed 3 bases from V and 4 bases from J, with 19 bases in between. The germline V gene encodes CDR1 MNHNS and CDR2 SASEGT. The CDR3 nucleotides read TGTGCCAGCAGTGATACCCAGCGGACCCTGATTTACAATGAGCAGTTCTTC. It specifies CASSDTQRTLIYNEQFF.

The V and J genes are TRBV4-2 and TRBJ2-1; weak D call: TRBD2 (5 bases). Trimming stripped 3 bases from V and 4 bases from J, with 13 bases between. CDR3 size: 15 residues. CDR1 is LGHNA, CDR2 YNFKEQ, per germline. The CDR3 DNA is TGTGCCAGCAGCCATGGGAGCGGTAGATACAATGAGCAGTTCTTC. It codes for CASSHGSGRYNEQFF.

V is TRBV27 and J is TRBJ2-7; 7 nucleotides agree with TRBD2. Germline lookup yields CDR1 MNHEY and CDR2 SMNVEV (reference sequence). The CDR3 is made up of 15 amino acids. Trimming removed 6 bases from V and 4 bases from J; junction bases left unmatched: 12. CDR3 amino acids: CASRLWGGPPYEQYF. The CDR3 DNA reads as TGTGCCAGCAGACTGTGGGGGGGACCTCCGTACGAGCAGTACTTC.

The rearrangement joins TRBV4-1 to TRBJ1-1; unclear D gene. Trimming cost V 2 bases and J 0 bases, with 10 bases left between them. The CDR3 sequence is 15 residues long. Germline assignment: CDR1 MGHRA and CDR2 YSYEKL. The chain's CDR3 is CASSQPEQLNTEAFF. The DNA of the CDR3 is TGCGCCAGCAGCCAACCGGAACAGTTGAACACTGAAGCTTTCTTT.

This chain joins TRBV9 and TRBJ1-1; D gene unclear. The CDR3 consists of 14 residues. The germline CDR1 and CDR2 sequences are SGDLS and YYNGEE. Trimming shortened V by 0 bases and J by 1 base, and 7 bases separated the two germline ends. CDR3 sequence (DNA): TGTGCCAGCAGCGTAGCAGTCACGAACACTGAAGCTTTCTTT. Translation gives CASSVAVTNTEAFF.

This chain uses TRBV2 with TRBJ2-2, with a possible D match to TRBD2 (5 bases). The germline CDR1 and CDR2 sequences are SNHLY and FYNNEI. The CDR3 contains 13 residues. The V end was cut by 7 bases, the J end by 4 bases, with 10 bases between. This CDR3 is CASTGFGTGELFF. CDR3 coding DNA: TGTGCCAGCACGGGGTTCGGCACCGGGGAGCTGTTTTTT.

This CDR3 reads CASSMSRRTGGINQPQHF. For the CDR3, the DNA is TGTGCCAGTAGTATGTCCCGCCGGACAGGGGGAATCAATCAGCCCCAGCATTTT. This chain connects TRBV19 to TRBJ1-5; TRBD1 matches 10 bases. V was pared by 3 bases and J by 3 bases, with 11 bases of the junction left unmatched. The length of the CDR3 is 18 residues. Germline CDR1 LNHDA, CDR2 SQIVND (reference sequence).

The chain couples TRBV28 to TRBJ1-2, with unresolved D. This CDR3 is 14 amino acids long. The germline gives CDR1 MDHEN, CDR2 SYDVKM. Trimming stripped 6 bases from V and 0 bases from J, with 11 bases between. This CDR3 reads CASRTTAANYGYTF. Written as DNA, the CDR3 is TGTGCCAGCAGGACTACAGCCGCTAACTATGGCTACACCTTC.

This rearrangement joins TRBV7-2 to TRBJ2-1; 9 nucleotides align to TRBD2. J lost 0 bases, V lost 4 bases, and 13 bases had no gene match. Germline V gene data show CDR1 as SGHTA and CDR2 as FQGNSA. The CDR3 is made up of 19 amino acids. Here the CDR3 reads CASSSMIWTSAGSYNEQFF. CDR3 bases: TGTGCCAGCAGCTCCATGATCTGGACTAGCGCTGGCTCCTACAATGAGCAGTTCTTC.

This sequence joins TRBV29-1 and TRBJ2-7, with D possibly TRBD1 on 6 matching bases. Germline values: CDR1 SQVTM, CDR2 ANQGSEA. The length of the CDR3 is 16 residues. V dropped 1 base and J dropped 2 bases, with 18 bases sitting between them. CDR3 in DNA: TGCAGCGTTGAAGGTCCTAAGAGGGGGACCACCTACGAGCAGTACTTC. As protein: CSVEGPKRGTTYEQYF.

The table lists this clone with a few counts. This chain links TRBV28 with TRBJ1-2, with TRBD1 matching over 7 bases. Trimming removed 6 bases from V and 1 base from J; junction bases left unmatched: 2. This CDR3 has 13 residues. Germline V gives CDR1 MDHEN, CDR2 SYDVKM. The CDR3: CASRRQGNYGYTF. The CDR3 DNA follows: TGTGCCAGCAGAAGACAGGGTAACTATGGCTACACCTTC.

CDR3 DNA: TGTGCCAGCAGCCTAGGACTAGCGGGAGCAGATACGCAGTATTTT. It yields the protein CASSLGLAGADTQYF. The chain joins TRBV5-8 to TRBJ2-3, with TRBD2 identical over 13 bases. The CDR3 runs to 15 residues. With 4 bases clipped from V and 4 bases from J, the junction kept 3 bases outside the gene matches. Germline assignment: CDR1 SGHTS and CDR2 YDEGEE.

CDR3 sequence reads: CAISGLEREKIDIQYF. The CDR3 DNA sequence: TGTGCCATCAGTGGTCTAGAGCGGGAGAAGATTGACATTCAGTACTTC. The genes are TRBV10-3 and TRBJ2-4; 8 nucleotides agree with TRBD2. The ends lost 4 bases at V and 8 bases at J; junction bases unmatched: 13. The CDR3 covers 16 residues. From germline, CDR1 is ENHRY and CDR2 SYGVKD.

The J gene is TRBJ1-4, the V gene TRBV27; TRBD1 agrees at 10 bases. From germline, CDR1 is MNHEY and CDR2 SMNVEV (reference sequence). This CDR3 is 16 amino acids long. J was trimmed by 8 bases and V by 1 base; bases with no gene match: 7. The CDR3 here is CASSLYGDRGWEKLFF. CDR3 DNA: TGTGCCAGCAGTTTATACGGGGACAGGGGCTGGGAAAAACTGTTTTTT.

The chain uses TRBV10-3 and TRBJ2-3; 8 bases line up with TRBD2. Trimming took 8 bases from V and 6 from J; bases not matched to a gene: 13. The V gene's germline CDR1 is ENHRY and CDR2 SYGVKD. This CDR3 contains 15 residues. The CDR3 DNA sequence: TGTGCCATCTCTTCGGGGACTAGTGGGGTGGATACGCAGTATTTT. Translated, it gives CAISSGTSGVDTQYF.

This chain uses TRBV10-3 with TRBJ1-5, with 9 bases fitting TRBD1. This CDR3 comprises 13 residues. Trimming at V came to 5 bases and at J to 7 bases, leaving 3 bases not matched to a gene. CDR1 and CDR2 from the germline V gene are ENHRY and SYGVKD. As DNA, the CDR3 is TGTGCCATCAGTCGACAGGGGGACCAGCCCCAGCATTTT. Its translation is CAISRQGDQPQHF.